This T cell receptor beta chain was identified during a study of early stage breast cancer tumors. The wider study: Of around 15 invasive breast tumors, about a dozen were hormone receptor-positive, HER2-negative. Broader study findings: Unsorted bulk genomic DNA sequencing lacked pairing and functional marker data. Comparing each tissue with blood distinguished tumor from normal in about 90% of the 16 patients.

This clone was counted a few times. The antigen remains unidentified. Clones were sequenced by immunoSEQ multiplex PCR, and TCRdb holds only the in-frame ones, with some missing. The sample shows tens of thousands of clones, roughly four fifths of them seen only once. Germline values: CDR1 SGHNT, CDR2 YYREEE (reference sequence). The CDR3 extends over 13 amino acids. Trimming cost V 2 bases and J 5 bases, with 7 bases left between them. The chain carries TRBV5-4 and TRBJ1-4; no clear D. The material sequenced was blood. This receptor was taken from a person aged 50 to 59 with breast cancer. CDR3 sequence (DNA): TGTGCCAGCAGCTTAGGAGGGAATGAAAAACTGTTTTTT. Its protein product is CASSLGGNEKLFF.